Reported below is one TCR beta chain. Profiling relied on immunoSEQ multiplex PCR, and the TCRdb table lists in-frame clones only, not all of them. The data contain 210,000 or so clones, 80% to 90% of them singletons. The sample originates from a study of blood T cell repertoires in COVID-19. Overall study context: The United States, Italy and Spain supplied acute and convalescent COVID-19 samples. The analysed material was cDNA or gDNA that came from T cells, B-cell-depleted T cells, or PBMCs.

The CDR3 sequence is 17 residues long. Trimming took 4 bases from V and 0 from J; bases not matched to a gene: 12. CDR1 is SGDLS and CDR2 is YYNGEE in the germline V gene. Sequencing was done on a sample of peripheral blood. The source is a man aged 50 to 60 with acute or convalescent COVID-19. The chain combines TRBV9 with TRBJ1-2; 7 nucleotides match TRBD1. The CDR3 nucleotides are TGTGCCAGCAGCCTGAGGACAGGTCCGTCGTCTAACTATGGCTACACCTTC. Translating gives CASSLRTGPSSNYGYTF. Supplemented by reference TRBV9 and TRBJ1-2, the full variable domain reads DSGVTQTPKHLITATGQRVTLRCSPRSGDLSVYWYQQSLDQGLQFLIQYYNGEERAKGNILERFSAQQFPDLHSELNLSSLELGDSALYFCASSLRTGPSSNYGYTFGSGTRLTVV.